The T cell receptor beta chain described here comes from a study of cytomegalovirus exposure and HLA in healthy donors. General observations from the study: The listing of 150 or so TCR beta chains classed them as cytomegalovirus-associated. There were reportedly fewer N-insertions in an Asian-associated ancestry cluster than the roughly 680-donor mean, in a later analysis. Most TCR sequences were uncommon, yet certain public TCRs appeared in many donors.

Germline V lookup: CDR1 SNHLY, CDR2 FYNNEI. The ends lost 4 bases at V and 3 bases at J; junction bases unmatched: 6. The CDR3 spans 15 residues. This clone has only a few counts. The target antigen is unknown. In the PCR, 60 Vbeta and 13 Jbeta primers were used. How the authors handled the data: An analysis that came later counted tens of millions of unique TCR beta chains, around 12 million shared. Some clones are missing from TCRdb's copy, which holds only in-frame ones; the method was immunoSEQ multiplex PCR. That table is the source of V, J and clone size, and D and trimming were worked out from the DNA. Of roughly 99,000 clones listed, roughly 80% were seen once; the top ten hold about 2.2%.

The origin of this receptor is a man aged 30 to 45 in good health and CMV-seronegative. This sequence joins TRBV2 and TRBJ1-5; 7 bases align to TRBD1. The sequenced sample was PBMCs. DNA for the CDR3: TGTGCCAGCAGTGTAAAGACAGGGCACAATCAGCCCCAGCATTTT. Translation: CASSVKTGHNQPQHF. The variable domain in full, completed from reference TRBV2 and TRBJ1-5, reads EPEVTQTPSHQVTQMGQEVILRCVPISNHLYFYWYRQILGQKVEFLVSFYNNEISEKSEIFDDQFSVERPDGSNFTLKIRSTKLEDSAMYFCASSVKTGHNQPQHFGDGTRLSIL.